The subject of this entry is one T cell receptor (beta chain). The identical CDR3 is also encoded by other nucleotide sequences in the sample. The sample originates from a study of shared clonotypes between healthy human individuals. The CDR3 length is 15 residues. The V and J ends lost 0 bases and 0 bases respectively, with 7 bases between them. The germline V gene has CDR1 SGHNT and CDR2 YYREEE (reference sequence). When samples were unsorted, roughly 100 million PBMCs were used for genomic DNA. Deep level was the assay's run setting. Authors' methods: With immunoSEQ giving junction-only sequences and no quality scores, filtering differed. Measured with immunoSEQ multiplex PCR; TCRdb has only the in-frame clones, and not every one. The DNA was the basis for D and trimming; V, J and clone size are from that table. The sample contains a few hundred thousand clones, roughly four fifths of which appear only once.

The V and J genes are TRBV5-4 and TRBJ1-3; D is ambiguous. The sequencing sample was made of PBMCs. The sequence was collected from a woman between 35 and 50 years old in good health. Some clones in this sample may be carry-over from other donors' samples. In DNA, the CDR3 is TGTGCCAGCAGCTTGGGCGTATACTCTGGAAACACCATATATTTT. Translating it yields CASSLGVYSGNTIYF.